One sample yielded the 24 T cell receptor beta chains listed below, sequenced in a study of CD4 T cells in relation to SARS-CoV-2 and coronaviruses. These receptors' antigens are unknown. Before the COVID-19 pandemic, during about 2010-2018, CD4+ T cells were taken from unexposed donors. After roughly 9 days of culture, CD4+ T cells were isolated. The assay was immunoSEQ multiplex PCR, and TCRdb's table has in-frame clones only and misses some. Found here are under 20,000 clones, about 70% of them singletons; the top ten hold 25% to 35%. Sequencing used CD4+ T cells from PBMCs, cultured in vitro. These receptors came from a human donor in good health.

This chain uses TRBV19 with TRBJ1-2; D possibly corresponds to TRBD1 (5 bases). Trimming removed 4 bases from V and 5 bases from J, with 17 bases in between. Looked up from germline, CDR1 is LNHDA and CDR2 is SQIVND (reference sequence). CDR3 length: 15 residues. CDR3 sequence (DNA): TGTGCCAGTAGTAATCGGAGGGAAGGACAATATGGCTACACCTTC. It yields the protein CASSNRREGQYGYTF.

This chain connects TRBV11-2 to TRBJ1-2; 9 nucleotides line up with TRBD1. J gave up 8 bases and V 5 bases, and 3 bases lay outside the gene matches. The CDR3 runs to 12 residues. The germline gives CDR1 SGHAT, CDR2 FQNNGV. CDR3 amino acids: CASSLGTGGYTF. The CDR3 DNA reads TGTGCCAGCAGCCTAGGGACAGGGGGCTACACCTTC. Full variable domain (remainder filled in from reference TRBV11-2 and TRBJ1-2): EAGVAQSPRYKIIEKRQSVAFWCNPISGHATLYWYQQILGQGPKLLIQFQNNGVVDDSQLPKDRFSAERLKGVDSTLKIQPAKLEDSAVYLCASSLGTGGYTFGSGTRLTVV.

This rearrangement joins TRBV9 to TRBJ2-2, with 7 bases that match TRBD2. With V trimmed by 2 bases and J by 2 bases, 6 bases remained unmatched. Per germline, CDR1 SGDLS and CDR2 YYNGEE. The CDR3 is made up of 16 amino acids. In DNA form, the CDR3 reads TGTGCCAGCAGCGTTGGAGCGGGGCGAAACACCGGGGAGCTGTTTTTT. As protein: CASSVGAGRNTGELFF. Supplemented by reference TRBV9 and TRBJ2-2, the full variable domain reads DSGVTQTPKHLITATGQRVTLRCSPRSGDLSVYWYQQSLDQGLQFLIQYYNGEERAKGNILERFSAQQFPDLHSELNLSSLELGDSALYFCASSVGAGRNTGELFFGEGSRLTVL.

CDR3 DNA sequence: TGTGCCAGCAGCTTAGTAGGCGGGACTACCGGGGAGCTGTTTTTT. Amino acids: CASSLVGGTTGELFF. The chain joins TRBV7-6 to TRBJ2-2; a weak D match, TRBD2 (6 bases). This CDR3 is built from 15 residues. Trimming stripped 1 base from V and 5 bases from J, with 11 bases between. Germline CDR1 and CDR2: SGHVS and FNYEAQ.

The chain joins TRBV5-1 to TRBJ1-2; 11 positions match TRBD1. The germline V gene encodes CDR1 SGHRS and CDR2 YFSETQ. The CDR3 has 16 residues. Germline trimming cut 0 bases from V and 6 bases from J; bases unmatched to any gene: 7. For the CDR3, the DNA is TGCGCCAGCAGCTTGGGGACAGGGGGCGTTTGGCATGGCTACACCTTC. The encoded protein is CASSLGTGGVWHGYTF.

This clone appeared a few times. The chain employs TRBV19 and TRBJ1-5; no definite D call. CDR1 is LNHDA, CDR2 SQIVND, per germline (reference sequence). V was trimmed by 4 bases and J by 3 bases, leaving 7 bases between them. The CDR3 consists of 13 residues. CDR3 amino acids: CASSRADNQPQHF. The CDR3 DNA reads TGTGCCAGTAGTAGGGCAGACAATCAGCCCCAGCATTTT.

V gene TRBV3-1 (or the pseudogene TRBV3-2) combines with J gene TRBJ2-7; no clear D gene. The CDR3 runs to 15 residues. V lost 0 bases and J 2 bases, leaving 11 bases between the germline ends. The germline CDR1 and CDR2 sequences are LGHDT and YNNKEL (reference sequence). The DNA of the CDR3 is TGTGCCAGCAGCCAAGATTTGGCGAGAGCCTACGAGCAGTACTTC. It translates to CASSQDLARAYEQYF.

The chain joins TRBV9 to TRBJ2-1; TRBD2 matches at 10 bases. Germline V gives CDR1 SGDLS, CDR2 YYNGEE. The CDR3 extends over 21 amino acids. J gave up 2 bases and V 4 bases, and 21 bases lay outside the gene matches. The CDR3 coding sequence is TGTGCCAGCAGCCCAACAGCAGTCCTAGCGGGAGTCAAGATCCCCTACAATGAGCAGTTCTTC. Amino acid sequence: CASSPTAVLAGVKIPYNEQFF.

This clone came up once. Other nucleotide sequences in the sample specify the same CDR3. The V call is TRBV5-1, the J call TRBJ1-1; D possibly corresponds to TRBD1 (5 bases). The V gene lost 0 bases and the J gene lost 0 bases, with 9 bases spanning the gap. Germline-derived CDR1 and CDR2 are SGHRS and YFSETQ. This CDR3 has 15 residues. The CDR3 coding sequence is TGCGCCAGCAGCTTGGCGGGGACCCTGAACACTGAAGCTTTCTTT. Translation: CASSLAGTLNTEAFF.

V gene TRBV5-1 combines with J gene TRBJ2-7, with D perhaps TRBD2 (5 bases). Germline V gene lookup returns CDR1 SGHRS and CDR2 YFSETQ. This CDR3 spans 15 amino acids. Trimming cost V 1 base and J 6 bases, with 17 bases left between them. The CDR3 region is CASSLTLAVQAEQYF. In DNA form, the CDR3 reads TGCGCCAGCAGCTTGACTCTAGCAGTTCAGGCCGAGCAGTACTTC.

The chain joins TRBV3-1 (or the pseudogene TRBV3-2) to TRBJ1-6; TRBD1 is a possible D gene (5 bases). The CDR3 loop spans 15 amino acids. Germline V gene lookup returns CDR1 LGHDT and CDR2 YNNKEL (reference sequence). V was pared by 3 bases and J by 7 bases, with 13 bases between. The CDR3 sequence: CASSHYRDQNSPLHF. Written as DNA, the CDR3 is TGTGCCAGCAGCCATTACCGGGACCAAAATTCACCCCTCCACTTT.

CDR3 region: CASRRSGTGGEQYF. The CDR3 nucleotides are TGCGCCAGCAGAAGATCCGGGACAGGGGGCGAGCAGTACTTC. The V and J genes are TRBV5-1 and TRBJ2-7, with 11 bases fitting TRBD1. The CDR3 extends over 14 amino acids. V lost 5 bases to trimming and J lost 6 bases; unmatched junction nucleotides: 7. From germline, CDR1 is SGHRS and CDR2 YFSETQ.

This clone was found a few times. The chain joins TRBV2 to TRBJ2-1; D could derive from TRBD1 or TRBD2 (6 bases each). The CDR3 extends over 15 amino acids. With 2 bases removed from V and 2 bases from J, the gap between germline ends came to 10 bases. Germline assignment: CDR1 SNHLY and CDR2 FYNNEI. This chain's CDR3 is CASSEQGTPYNEQFF. Written as DNA, the CDR3 is TGTGCCAGCAGTGAACAGGGGACTCCCTACAATGAGCAGTTCTTC.

The chain couples TRBV28 to TRBJ2-3; 11 bases line up with TRBD2. The germline CDR1 and CDR2 sequences are MDHEN and SYDVKM. The CDR3 loop spans 16 amino acids. V was pared by 2 bases and J by 5 bases, with 6 bases of the junction left unmatched. This CDR3 is CASSLILAGAGDTQYF. In DNA form, the CDR3 reads TGTGCCAGCAGTTTAATACTAGCGGGAGCTGGAGATACGCAGTATTTT.

The J gene is TRBJ2-1, the V gene TRBV12-3 or TRBV12-4; D could derive from TRBD1 or TRBD2 (5 bases each). CDR3 length equals 12 residues. V gave up 4 bases and J gave up 10 bases, with 11 bases separating them. The CDR3 DNA is TGTGCCAGCAGTTCGATGGGACGGGAGCAGTTCTTC. Translation: CASSSMGREQFF.

The chain recombines TRBV27 with TRBJ1-5, with 9 positions matching TRBD1. Per germline, CDR1 MNHEY and CDR2 SMNVEV (reference sequence). The CDR3 is 15 residues long. Losses at the gene ends were 6 bases for V and 3 bases for J; bases not matched to a gene: 6. The CDR3 reads CASRGQGPFNQPQHF. The CDR3 bases are TGTGCCAGCAGGGGACAGGGTCCATTCAATCAGCCCCAGCATTTT.

The J gene is TRBJ1-5, the V gene TRBV19; 7 bases map to TRBD1. The CDR3 totals 17 residues. J gave up 6 bases and V 1 base, and 12 bases lay outside the gene matches. CDR1 is LNHDA and CDR2 is SQIVND in the germline V gene (reference sequence). The CDR3 reads CASSIGVDRRSTQPQHF. Here the CDR3 DNA reads TGTGCCAGTAGTATAGGGGTGGACAGGCGATCGACTCAGCCCCAGCATTTT.

This rearrangement joins TRBV28 to TRBJ1-4; weak D call: TRBD1 (6 bases). Trimming shortened V by 2 bases and J by 7 bases, and 8 bases separated the two germline ends. The germline V gene has CDR1 MDHEN and CDR2 SYDVKM. This CDR3 region has 13 residues. DNA for the CDR3: TGTGCCAGCAGTTTACAGGGGAGTGAAAAACTGTTTTTT. This gives the protein CASSLQGSEKLFF.

V and J are TRBV20-1 and TRBJ2-7, with D possibly matching TRBD1 (5 bases). Germline values: CDR1 DFQATT, CDR2 SNEGSKA (reference sequence). This CDR3 spans 15 amino acids. The V end was cut by 3 bases, the J end by 7 bases, with 22 bases between. CDR3 DNA sequence: TGCAGTGCTAGTCCCCCCTTAGGGGCTGTAGGAGAGCAGTACTTC. Translated, it gives CSASPPLGAVGEQYF.

The rearrangement uses TRBV5-1 and TRBJ1-1, with 7 bases lining up with TRBD1. The germline V gene has CDR1 SGHRS and CDR2 YFSETQ. The CDR3 runs 14 residues. The junction had 11 bases not matched to a gene; V was cut back by 6 bases and J by 6 bases. The CDR3 reads CASNMGQWGSEAFF. CDR3 DNA sequence: TGCGCCAGCAACATGGGACAGTGGGGTTCTGAAGCTTTCTTT. The whole variable domain, remainder taken from reference TRBV5-1 and TRBJ1-1, is KAGVTQTPRYLIKTRGQQVTLSCSPISGHRSVSWYQQTPGQGLQFLFEYFSETQRNKGNFPGRFSGRQFSNSRSEMNVSTLELGDSALYLCASNMGQWGSEAFFGQGTRLTVV.

The chain is built from TRBV19 and TRBJ1-5; D gene ambiguous. Germline CDR1 reads LNHDA; CDR2 reads SQIVND (reference sequence). The CDR3 is made up of 15 amino acids. The V gene lost 1 base and the J gene lost 0 bases, with 7 bases spanning the gap. The CDR3 region has the DNA TGTGCCAGTAGTATAGGGGGTTATAGCAATCAGCCCCAGCATTTT. This gives the protein CASSIGGYSNQPQHF.

J is TRBJ1-2 and V is TRBV28, with TRBD1 matching over 8 bases. The V segment lost 4 bases and the J segment 1 base; nucleotides outside the gene matches: 11. The CDR3 has 17 amino acids. The germline CDR1 and CDR2 sequences are MDHEN and SYDVKM. The CDR3 protein is CASSSSRDRSNNYGYTF. CDR3 DNA sequence: TGTGCCAGCAGTTCGAGCCGGGACAGGTCCAATAACTATGGCTACACCTTC.

The CDR3 DNA follows: TGTGCCTGGAGTGTATCTGGACACGGAGCAGGTGGTACGCAGTATTTT. This translates into CAWSVSGHGAGGTQYF. The chain has TRBV30 and TRBJ2-3; D may be TRBD1 (5 bases). The CDR3 has 16 residues. CDR1 is GTSNPN, CDR2 SVGIG, per germline (reference sequence). V was shortened by 0 bases and J by 8 bases, with 21 bases between the two germline ends. The variable domain in full, completed from reference TRBV30 and TRBJ2-3, reads SQTIHQWPATLVQPVGSPLSLECTVEGTSNPNLYWYRQAAGRGLQLLFYSVGIGQISSEVPQNLSASRPQDRQFILSSKKLLLSDSGFYLCAWSVSGHGAGGTQYFGPGTRLTVL.

The chain recombines TRBV6-4 with TRBJ2-3; 7 bases map to TRBD2. The CDR3 contains 18 residues. J was trimmed by 3 bases and V by 6 bases; bases with no gene match: 18. Germline CDR1 MRHNA, CDR2 SNTAGT. The CDR3 loop reads CASSEGRTSVSGTDTQYF. As DNA, the CDR3 is TGTGCCAGCAGCGAGGGCCGAACTAGCGTATCTGGGACAGATACGCAGTATTTT.